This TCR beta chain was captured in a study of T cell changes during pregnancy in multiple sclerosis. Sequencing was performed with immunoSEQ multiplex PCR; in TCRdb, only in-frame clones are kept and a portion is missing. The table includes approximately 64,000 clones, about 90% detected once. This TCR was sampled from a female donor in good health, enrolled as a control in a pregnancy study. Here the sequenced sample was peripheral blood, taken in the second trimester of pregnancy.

This CDR3 is CATSPKREFGELFF. The DNA for the CDR3 is TGTGCCACCAGCCCAAAGCGGGAGTTCGGGGAGCTGTTTTTT. The chain is built from TRBV15 and TRBJ2-2; 8 bases line up with TRBD2. This CDR3 region has 14 residues. The germline CDR1 and CDR2 sequences are LNHNV and YYDKDF (reference sequence). V lost 5 bases and J lost 7; bases outside the gene matches: 6.